This T cell receptor (beta chain) was obtained from a study of blood T cell repertoires in COVID-19. For the study at large: PBMCs, B-cell-depleted T cells, or T cells provided the cDNA or gDNA that made up the material.

The length of the CDR3 is 14 residues. Germline values: CDR1 SGHTA, CDR2 FQGNSA. V lost 6 bases and J 4 bases, leaving 12 bases between the germline ends. Individuals aged about 18 to 89 years were recruited from approximately 24 US areas. Per the authors' pipeline: Estimation of nucleated cell counts was performed using reference gene primer amplification. This table comes from immunoSEQ multiplex PCR, and its TCRdb copy is limited to in-frame clones, with some not included. D and trimming come from the DNA, and the V and J calls and clone size come from that table. The sample includes about 280,000 clones, 85% to 90% seen only once; the top ten take over 3.5%.

J is TRBJ2-2 and V is TRBV7-2; TRBD2 is a possible D gene (7 bases). The sequence was obtained from a woman under 40 with acute COVID-19. The sequencing sample was made of PBMCs or T cells enriched from blood (not recorded which). The CDR3 DNA sequence: TGTGCCAGCAGGAGGGGGGGTCCCACCGGGGAGCTGTTTTTT. Translating it yields CASRRGGPTGELFF.